This T cell receptor beta chain comes out of a study of CD8+ T cells in alopecia areata. Study-wide background: Twice daily, treated patients received 5 to 10 mg of oral tofacitinib.

The study team obtained lesional scalp punch biopsies and peripheral blood from alopecia areata patients. Germline V lookup: CDR1 SGHNT, CDR2 YYREEE (reference sequence). The CDR3 runs 15 residues. Trimming took off 2 bases at V and 0 bases at J, with 9 bases between the two ends. This clone is judged large. Antigen: not known. General study findings and limits: Sequence data from scalp samples additionally include resident alphabeta T cells of normal skin.

Investigators isolated RNA and reverse transcribed it into cDNA to act as the sequencing template. Produced via immunoSEQ multiplex PCR; TCRdb's table is partial and in-frame only. The sample lists 8,000 to 10,000 clones; 50% to 80% were seen once. The sequence came from a human donor with alopecia areata. Material for sequencing was skin. The V call is TRBV5-4, the J call TRBJ2-1; D call uncertain. This CDR3 reads CASSLTVSSYNEQFF. CDR3 nucleotide sequence: TGTGCCAGCAGCTTAACCGTCAGCTCCTACAATGAGCAGTTCTTC.